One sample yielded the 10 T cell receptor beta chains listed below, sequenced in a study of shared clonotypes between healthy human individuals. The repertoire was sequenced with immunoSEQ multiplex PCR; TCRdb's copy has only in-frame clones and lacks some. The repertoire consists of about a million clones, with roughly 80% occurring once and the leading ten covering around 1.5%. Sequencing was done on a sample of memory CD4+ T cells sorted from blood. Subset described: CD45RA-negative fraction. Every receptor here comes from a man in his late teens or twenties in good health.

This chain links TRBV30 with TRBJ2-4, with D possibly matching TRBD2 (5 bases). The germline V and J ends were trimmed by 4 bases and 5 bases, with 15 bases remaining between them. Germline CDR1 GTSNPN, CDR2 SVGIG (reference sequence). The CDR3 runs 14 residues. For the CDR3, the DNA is TGTGCCTGGACCCCGAGGCTAGCAGAAAACATTCAGTACTTC. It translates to CAWTPRLAENIQYF.

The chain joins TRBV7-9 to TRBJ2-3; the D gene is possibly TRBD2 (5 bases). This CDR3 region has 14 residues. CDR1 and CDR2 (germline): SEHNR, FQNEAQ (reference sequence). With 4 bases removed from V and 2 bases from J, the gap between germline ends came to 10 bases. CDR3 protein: CASSSREPTDTQYF. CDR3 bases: TGTGCCAGCAGCTCTCGGGAACCCACAGATACGCAGTATTTT. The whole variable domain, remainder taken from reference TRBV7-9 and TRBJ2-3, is DTGVSQNPRHKITKRGQNVTFRCDPISEHNRLYWYRQTLGQGPEFLTYFQNEAQLEKSRLLSDRFSAERPKGSFSTLEIQRTEQGDSAMYLCASSSREPTDTQYFGPGTRLTVL.

The CDR3 spells CASSYSRASYEQYF. The CDR3 DNA reads TGTGCCAGCAGTTACTCGAGGGCCTCCTACGAGCAGTACTTC. V gene TRBV6-6 combines with J gene TRBJ2-7, with D possibly TRBD2 on 5 matching bases. The CDR3 loop spans 14 amino acids. The V end was cut by 0 bases, the J end by 0 bases, with 6 bases between. Germline CDR1 and CDR2: MNHNY and SVGAGI (reference sequence).

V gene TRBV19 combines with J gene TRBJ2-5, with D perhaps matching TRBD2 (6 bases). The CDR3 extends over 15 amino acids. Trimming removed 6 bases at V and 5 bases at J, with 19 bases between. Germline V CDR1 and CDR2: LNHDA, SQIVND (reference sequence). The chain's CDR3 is CASSPPGLPRETQYF. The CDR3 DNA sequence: TGTGCCAGTAGCCCACCGGGACTCCCAAGGGAGACCCAGTACTTC.

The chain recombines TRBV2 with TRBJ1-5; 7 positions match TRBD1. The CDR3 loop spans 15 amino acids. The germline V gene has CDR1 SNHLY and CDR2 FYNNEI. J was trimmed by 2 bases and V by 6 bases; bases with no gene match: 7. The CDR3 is CASSENRGGNQPQHF. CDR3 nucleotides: TGTGCCAGCAGCGAAAACAGGGGTGGCAATCAGCCCCAGCATTTT.

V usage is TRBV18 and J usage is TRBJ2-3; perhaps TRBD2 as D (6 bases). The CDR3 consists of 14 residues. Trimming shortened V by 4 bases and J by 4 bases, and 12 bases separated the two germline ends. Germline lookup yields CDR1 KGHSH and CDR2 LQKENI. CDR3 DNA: TGTGCCAGCTCACTCGGAGGGTTATCAGATACGCAGTATTTT. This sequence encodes CASSLGGLSDTQYF.

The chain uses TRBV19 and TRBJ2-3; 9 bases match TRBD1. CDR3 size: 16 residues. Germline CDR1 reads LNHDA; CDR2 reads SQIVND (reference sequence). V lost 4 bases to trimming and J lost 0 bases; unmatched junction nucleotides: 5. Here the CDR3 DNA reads TGTGCCAGTAGTACACCCGGGACAGGGAGCACAGATACGCAGTATTTT. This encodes CASSTPGTGSTDTQYF.

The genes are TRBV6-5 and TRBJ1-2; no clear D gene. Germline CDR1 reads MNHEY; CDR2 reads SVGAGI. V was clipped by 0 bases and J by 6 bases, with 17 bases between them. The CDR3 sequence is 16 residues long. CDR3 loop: CASSYSFAWRVDGYTF. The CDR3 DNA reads TGTGCCAGCAGTTACTCCTTCGCCTGGAGGGTTGATGGCTACACCTTC.

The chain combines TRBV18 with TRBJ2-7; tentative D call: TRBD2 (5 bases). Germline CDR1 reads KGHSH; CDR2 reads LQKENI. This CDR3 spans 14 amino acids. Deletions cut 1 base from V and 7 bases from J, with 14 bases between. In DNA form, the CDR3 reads TGTGCCAGCTCACCACGGGCTCAGCCGGGGGAGCAGTACTTC. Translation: CASSPRAQPGEQYF.

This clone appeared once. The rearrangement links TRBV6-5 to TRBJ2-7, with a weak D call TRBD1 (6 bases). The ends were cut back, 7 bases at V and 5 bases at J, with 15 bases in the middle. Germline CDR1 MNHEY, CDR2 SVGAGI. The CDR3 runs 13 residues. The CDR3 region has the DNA TGTGCCAGCACCCTAGTTAGGGGGAACGAGCAGTACTTC. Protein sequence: CASTLVRGNEQYF.